This T cell receptor beta chain derives from a study of T cell responses to AZD1222 COVID-19 vaccine. This CDR3 is 15 amino acids long. The germline gives CDR1 SGDLS, CDR2 YYNGEE. The V and J ends lost 3 bases and 6 bases, in that order; junction bases with no gene match: 5. Here immunoSEQ multiplex PCR was the method, and the copy in TCRdb shows in-frame clones only, minus some. The repertoire has about 150,000 clones, around 90% of them found once; the top ten carry 3.8%. The specimen was peripheral blood, collected 28 days after the second AZD1222 dose. The receptor's source is an adult who received the AZD1222 COVID-19 vaccine. The J gene is TRBJ2-2, the V gene TRBV9; 10 nucleotides agree with TRBD2. DNA of the CDR3: TGTGCCAGCAGCGCAGCGGGAGGGTTGGCCGGGGAGCTGTTTTTT. Its translation: CASSAAGGLAGELFF.